A single sample gave rise to the 29 T cell receptor beta chains below, sequenced in a study of blood T cell repertoires in COVID-19. The data were produced by immunoSEQ multiplex PCR, yet TCRdb's version contains in-frame clones alone and is incomplete. The table lists about 200,000 clones, about 80% of them singletons. Sequenced input: PBMCs or T cells enriched from blood (not recorded which). The receptors stem from a middle-aged man who had recovered from COVID-19.

In its sample, this clone was seen a few times. The chain carries TRBV7-8 and TRBJ1-2; TRBD1 aligns across 7 bases. V shed 3 bases and J 6 bases; nucleotides not matched to a gene: 10. The CDR3 loop spans 15 amino acids. Germline values: CDR1 SGHVS, CDR2 FQNEAQ. CDR3 nucleotide sequence: TGTGCCAGCAGCTTCTCATCGACAGGGATAAATGGCTACACCTTC. Protein sequence: CASSFSSTGINGYTF.

The V call is TRBV6-1, the J call TRBJ1-4; no reliable D call. V dropped 3 bases and J dropped 8 bases, with 16 bases sitting between them. CDR1 is MNHNS, CDR2 SASEGT, per germline. CDR3 length: 15 amino acids. CDR3 residues: CASSDRFEAPEKLFF. The DNA for the CDR3 is TGTGCCAGCAGTGATCGATTCGAAGCTCCCGAAAAACTGTTTTTT.

This chain links TRBV12-3 or TRBV12-4 with TRBJ1-6; D may be TRBD1 (6 bases). This CDR3 has 13 residues. Between the trimmed V and J ends, which lost 10 bases and 9 bases, there was a span of 16 bases. CDR3 nucleotides: TGTGCCACCAGCGCCGGGGGGCCTTCACCCCTCCACTTT. Its translation: CATSAGGPSPLHF.

The CDR3 region has the DNA TGTGCCAGCAGCCCGTTACCCGGCGGGGATACGCAGTATTTT. Translation: CASSPLPGGDTQYF. This rearrangement joins TRBV3-1 (or the pseudogene TRBV3-2) to TRBJ2-3, with a tentative D call TRBD2 (5 bases). The CDR3 contains 14 residues. V lost 4 bases to trimming and J lost 6 bases, with 14 bases between them. Germline CDR1 and CDR2: LGHDT and YNNKEL (reference sequence).

Only one count was recorded for this clone. This sequence joins TRBV10-3 and TRBJ2-7; D gene uncertain. Trimming shortened V by 3 bases and J by 6 bases, and 15 bases separated the two germline ends. Germline V lookup: CDR1 ENHRY, CDR2 SYGVKD. The CDR3 consists of 14 residues. The CDR3 here is CAISDPKSSPEQYF. The CDR3 region has the DNA TGTGCCATCAGTGATCCTAAGTCCTCCCCCGAGCAGTACTTC.

Details on this clone: This sample includes further DNA sequences coding for the same CDR3. The chain employs TRBV30 and TRBJ1-1; no definite D call. The length of the CDR3 is 11 residues. Deletions cut 4 bases from V and 1 base from J, with 4 bases between. CDR1 and CDR2 from the germline V gene are GTSNPN and SVGIG (reference sequence). The CDR3 nucleotides are TGTGCCTGGATCCGGAACACTGAAGCTTTCTTT. Translating gives CAWIRNTEAFF.

The chain combines TRBV4-1 with TRBJ2-5; D not certain. This CDR3 region has 13 residues. Germline V gene lookup returns CDR1 MGHRA and CDR2 YSYEKL. Trimming took off 8 bases at V and 1 base at J, with 11 bases between the two ends. The CDR3 coding sequence is TGCGCCAGCTCCCCAGTGGTCCAAGAGACCCAGTACTTC. Translation gives CASSPVVQETQYF.

V gene TRBV6-4 combines with J gene TRBJ2-3, with D possibly matching TRBD1 (5 bases). With 5 bases removed from V and 0 bases from J, the gap between germline ends came to 9 bases. The V gene's germline CDR1 is MRHNA and CDR2 SNTAGT. The CDR3 extends over 14 amino acids. The CDR3: CASSQGVSTDTQYF. The CDR3 DNA follows: TGTGCCAGCAGTCAAGGGGTGAGCACAGATACGCAGTATTTT.

This clone came up many times. The V gene is TRBV6-5, the J gene TRBJ1-2, with D possibly matching TRBD1 (6 bases). There are 15 residues in the CDR3. The V gene's germline CDR1 is MNHEY and CDR2 SVGAGI. Trimming removed 0 bases at V and 6 bases at J, with 14 bases between. In nucleotides, the CDR3 is TGTGCCAGCAGTTACTCAGACACAGGGCTGCATGGCTACACCTTC. Translated, it gives CASSYSDTGLHGYTF.

This chain links TRBV5-1 with TRBJ2-7; D not resolved. V shed 0 bases and J shed 3 bases, with 10 bases lying between them. CDR3 length: 14 amino acids. The germline V gene encodes CDR1 SGHRS and CDR2 YFSETQ. The CDR3 reads CASSLDSLSYEQYF. The CDR3 DNA is TGCGCCAGCAGCTTGGACAGCCTCAGCTACGAGCAGTACTTC.

The V and J genes are TRBV7-2 and TRBJ1-2; D might be TRBD1 (5 bases). Trimming stripped 5 bases from V and 3 bases from J, with 19 bases between. The germline V gene encodes CDR1 SGHTA and CDR2 FQGNSA. The CDR3 totals 16 residues. CDR3 sequence: CASSPVYVGTYYGYTF. The CDR3, as DNA: TGTGCCAGCAGCCCCGTTTACGTAGGGACTTACTATGGCTACACCTTC. The whole variable domain, remainder taken from reference TRBV7-2 and TRBJ1-2, is GAGVSQSPSNKVTEKGKDVELRCDPISGHTALYWYRQSLGQGLEFLIYFQGNSAPDKSGLPSDRFSAERTGGSVSTLTIQRTQQEDSAVYLCASSPVYVGTYYGYTFGSGTRLTVV.

V and J are TRBV5-1 and TRBJ1-5, with D maybe TRBD1 (5 bases). The V gene's germline CDR1 is SGHRS and CDR2 YFSETQ. The CDR3 is made up of 14 amino acids. The V end was cut by 3 bases, the J end by 5 bases, with 12 bases between. The CDR3 loop is CASSSWGGDQPQHF. The CDR3 nucleotides read TGCGCCAGCAGCTCCTGGGGGGGGGATCAGCCCCAGCATTTT.

The gene calls are TRBV9 and TRBJ1-1; 8 bases fit TRBD1. The CDR3 is 14 residues long. The V gene's germline CDR1 is SGDLS and CDR2 YYNGEE. V shed 0 bases and J 6 bases; nucleotides not matched to a gene: 4. The CDR3 spells CASSVDPGQAEAFF. The CDR3 DNA reads as TGTGCCAGCAGCGTAGACCCGGGACAGGCTGAAGCTTTCTTT.

This chain uses TRBV15 with TRBJ1-3; 7 bases line up with TRBD1. Germline V gene data show CDR1 as LNHNV and CDR2 as YYDKDF (reference sequence). This CDR3 contains 15 residues. The junction had 5 bases not matched to a gene; V was cut back by 3 bases and J by 3 bases. CDR3 nucleotides: TGTGCCACCAGCAGGGACAGGCCTCTTGGAAACACCATATATTTT. This codes for CATSRDRPLGNTIYF.

The gene calls are TRBV7-8 and TRBJ1-3; D remains unclear. Germline CDR1 is SGHVS and CDR2 is FQNEAQ. This CDR3 contains 13 residues. V lost 10 bases and J 4 bases, leaving 14 bases between the germline ends. The CDR3 protein is CATAGDIGNTIYF. Written as DNA, the CDR3 is TGTGCCACCGCGGGAGACATAGGAAACACCATATATTTT.

The V call is TRBV6-5, the J call TRBJ2-7, with TRBD1 identical over 7 bases. The CDR3 is 13 residues long. Germline-derived CDR1 and CDR2 are MNHEY and SVGAGI. V shed 6 bases and J 0 bases; nucleotides not matched to a gene: 2. The CDR3 bases are TGTGCCAGCAGGACAGGGAGCTCCTACGAGCAGTACTTC. Protein sequence: CASRTGSSYEQYF.

This sequence joins TRBV5-4 and TRBJ1-1; 8 positions agree with TRBD1. Germline CDR1 and CDR2: SGHNT and YYREEE (reference sequence). The CDR3 is 14 residues long. Trimming cost V 6 bases and J 6 bases; bases outside gene matches: 10. CDR3 in DNA: TGTGCCAGCACCGCGGACAGGGTTCGTGCTGAAGCTTTCTTT. Protein product: CASTADRVRAEAFF.

A single count supports this clone. CDR3: CAWSETRQGAKKLFF. In DNA form, the CDR3 reads TGTGCCTGGAGTGAAACAAGACAGGGGGCGAAAAAACTGTTTTTT. This rearrangement joins TRBV30 to TRBJ1-4; 10 bases are shared with TRBD1. CDR3 length: 15 residues. Germline values: CDR1 GTSNPN, CDR2 SVGIG (reference sequence). With 1 base clipped from V and 9 bases from J, the junction kept 8 bases outside the gene matches.

The V gene is TRBV5-8, the J gene TRBJ2-7, with 7 bases identical to TRBD2. CDR3 length: 16 residues. Germline-derived CDR1 and CDR2 are SGHTS and YDEGEE. V shed 4 bases and J 0 bases; nucleotides not matched to a gene: 10. This CDR3 reads CASSRGWRGSSYEQYF. CDR3 in DNA: TGTGCCAGCAGCCGGGGTTGGCGCGGGAGCTCCTACGAGCAGTACTTC. Based on the CDR3 plus reference TRBV5-8 and TRBJ2-7, the full variable domain is EAGVTQSPTHLIKTRGQQATLRCSPISGHTSVYWYQQALGLGLQFLLWYDEGEERNRGNFPPRFSGRQFPNYSSELNVNALELEDSALYLCASSRGWRGSSYEQYFGPGTRLTVT.

This chain uses TRBV18 with TRBJ1-2, with D possibly TRBD1 on 6 matching bases. Germline CDR1 is KGHSH and CDR2 is LQKENI. The CDR3 runs to 17 residues. Trimming removed 3 bases from V and 1 base from J, with 18 bases in between. The CDR3 reads CASSPLSYSQGNYGYTF. CDR3 in DNA: TGTGCCAGCTCACCGTTAAGCTATTCACAGGGTAACTATGGCTACACCTTC.

V is TRBV27 and J is TRBJ1-5, with a tentative D call TRBD1 (5 bases). CDR1 and CDR2 (germline): MNHEY, SMNVEV (reference sequence). The CDR3 loop spans 13 amino acids. V dropped 5 bases and J dropped 9 bases, with 14 bases sitting between them. The CDR3 DNA is TGTGCCAGCAGTCGACCAGGGTCAGCGCCCCAGCATTTT. Its protein is CASSRPGSAPQHF.

This chain uses TRBV7-8 with TRBJ1-5, with TRBD1 identical over 7 bases. The germline V gene encodes CDR1 SGHVS and CDR2 FQNEAQ. The CDR3 runs to 18 residues. Losses at the gene ends were 4 bases for V and 0 bases for J; bases not matched to a gene: 12. CDR3 nucleotide sequence: TGTGCCAGCAGCTCTAGGTGGGACAGTCAGCTTAGCAATCAGCCCCAGCATTTT. It translates to CASSSRWDSQLSNQPQHF.

The J gene is TRBJ2-1, the V gene TRBV5-1; TRBD1 aligns across 7 bases. There are 16 residues in the CDR3. From germline, CDR1 is SGHRS and CDR2 YFSETQ. J was trimmed by 0 bases and V by 0 bases; bases with no gene match: 3. The CDR3 here is CASSLGGDSSYNEQFF. The CDR3 coding sequence is TGCGCCAGCAGCTTGGGTGGGGACAGCTCCTACAATGAGCAGTTCTTC. Looking up the rest from reference TRBV5-1 and TRBJ2-1 gives the full variable domain: KAGVTQTPRYLIKTRGQQVTLSCSPISGHRSVSWYQQTPGQGLQFLFEYFSETQRNKGNFPGRFSGRQFSNSRSEMNVSTLELGDSALYLCASSLGGDSSYNEQFFGPGTRLTVL.

This chain links TRBV5-1 with TRBJ2-1, with 8 bases fitting TRBD2. V was pared by 0 bases and J by 6 bases, with 5 bases of the junction left unmatched. The CDR3 is 15 amino acids. CDR1 and CDR2 from the germline V gene are SGHRS and YFSETQ. The DNA for the CDR3 is TGCGCCAGCAGCTTGGCGTCTAGCGGGTTCAATGAGCAGTTCTTC. Its protein is CASSLASSGFNEQFF. The full variable domain, in which reference TRBV5-1 and TRBJ2-1 provide the parts outside the CDR3, is KAGVTQTPRYLIKTRGQQVTLSCSPISGHRSVSWYQQTPGQGLQFLFEYFSETQRNKGNFPGRFSGRQFSNSRSEMNVSTLELGDSALYLCASSLASSGFNEQFFGPGTRLTVL.

This clone was observed a single time. The chain has TRBV6-6 and TRBJ2-3, with 9 bases fitting TRBD2. The CDR3 is 16 residues long. Germline values: CDR1 MNHNY, CDR2 SVGAGI (reference sequence). Unmatched junction bases numbered 6, after V lost 2 bases and J lost 3 bases. For the CDR3, the DNA is TGTGCCAGCAGTTACACGGTAGCGGGGGTAACAGATACGCAGTATTTT. Its translation is CASSYTVAGVTDTQYF.

This chain links TRBV5-4 with TRBJ1-1, with a weak D call TRBD1 (6 bases). CDR1 and CDR2 (germline): SGHNT, YYREEE (reference sequence). The V end lost 5 bases, the J end lost 3 bases, and 17 bases lay between the germline ends. The CDR3 is made up of 15 amino acids. CDR3 DNA sequence: TGTGCCAGCAGTCTGGGGGGGGCGATACACACTGAAGCTTTCTTT. Translating gives CASSLGGAIHTEAFF. Full variable domain (outside the CDR3, taken from reference TRBV5-4 and TRBJ1-1): ETGVTQSPTHLIKTRGQQVTLRCSSQSGHNTVSWYQQALGQGPQFIFQYYREEENGRGNFPPRFSGLQFPNYSSELNVNALELDDSALYLCASSLGGAIHTEAFFGQGTRLTVV.

J is TRBJ1-6 and V is TRBV6-1; D may be TRBD1 (5 bases). Looked up from germline, CDR1 is MNHNS and CDR2 is SASEGT. Trimming left V 2 bases short and J 3 bases short, with 11 bases between. The CDR3 is made up of 16 amino acids. The DNA for the CDR3 is TGTGCCAGCAGTGAACTTGACAGTCTCTATAATTCACCCCTCCACTTT. Its protein product is CASSELDSLYNSPLHF.

This rearrangement joins TRBV5-1 to TRBJ2-5; 7 bases map to TRBD2. Trimming removed 5 bases from V and 3 bases from J; junction bases left unmatched: 10. Per germline, CDR1 SGHRS and CDR2 YFSETQ. The CDR3 sequence is 15 residues long. DNA of the CDR3: TGCGCCAGCAGATATTGGGAGGGGCGAAAAGAGACCCAGTACTTC. Protein product: CASRYWEGRKETQYF.

The chain recombines TRBV30 with TRBJ1-1, with D unclear. Germline V lookup: CDR1 GTSNPN, CDR2 SVGIG (reference sequence). V was pared by 3 bases and J by 7 bases, with 18 bases between. This CDR3 spans 14 amino acids. The CDR3 DNA is TGTGCCTGGAGCCCTCCCCCCGGGAGCGATGAAGCTTTCTTT. Residues: CAWSPPPGSDEAFF.